The 27 T cell receptor beta chains presented below share a single source sample, sequenced in a study of shared clonotypes between healthy human individuals (TCRdb year 2020). CD8 naive samples were obtained by positive selection for CCR7 among CD45RO-negative cells, yielding a CD45RA+CCR7+ population from which TemRA cells were excluded. The method was the immunoSEQ multiplex PCR assay. TCRdb retrieved this table from immuneACCESS and kept in-frame rearrangements only. Not all clones are present; in checked studies, unresolved V genes account for under half, and no reason is known for the remainder. The sample records 2 million to 2.5 million clones, about 93% of which are singletons. About 1.8% of the sample belongs to the ten largest clones. The sample was naive CD8+ T cells from PBMCs. The sample's cell subset or site label, in plain terms: CD45RA+CCR7+. These receptors originate from a man between 18 and 35 years old in good health. Some clones in this sample may be carry-over from other donors' samples.

The CDR3 protein is CASAVLPYEQYF. The DNA for the CDR3 is TGTGCCAGTGCGGTCTTACCCTACGAGCAGTACTTC. The chain employs TRBV27 and TRBJ2-7; D remains ambiguous. Germline V gene sequence: CDR1 MNHEY, CDR2 SMNVEV (reference sequence). V gave up 9 bases and J gave up 2 bases, with 11 bases separating them. The CDR3 sequence is 12 residues long.

The rearrangement links TRBV27 to TRBJ2-1; 12 bases are a match to TRBD2. This CDR3 has 19 amino acids. V trimming: 2 bases; J trimming: 0 bases; junction bases outside the gene matches: 8. Germline assignment: CDR1 MNHEY and CDR2 SMNVEV (reference sequence). CDR3 DNA: TGTGCCAGCAGTTTAGGTGGGACTAGCGGGTCGAGCTCCTACAATGAGCAGTTCTTC. Encoded protein: CASSLGGTSGSSSYNEQFF.

The rearrangement joins TRBV4-2 to TRBJ2-7, with 11 bases lining up with TRBD2. The junction had 4 bases not matched to a gene; V was cut back by 4 bases and J by 2 bases. CDR3 length: 15 residues. Germline assignment: CDR1 LGHNA and CDR2 YNFKEQ. This CDR3 is CASSPGLADTYEQYF. The CDR3 DNA sequence: TGTGCCAGCAGCCCGGGACTAGCGGACACCTACGAGCAGTACTTC.

Concerning this clone itself: In the same sample, other DNA sequences code for this CDR3. This CDR3 reads CASSAGSHYEQYF. DNA for the CDR3: TGTGCCAGCAGTGCGGGGAGCCACTACGAGCAGTACTTC. The V call is TRBV2, the J call TRBJ2-7; perhaps TRBD2 as D (5 bases). This CDR3 contains 13 residues. Germline values: CDR1 SNHLY, CDR2 FYNNEI. V was pared by 4 bases and J by 3 bases, with 10 bases between.

The chain joins TRBV10-3 to TRBJ2-7; TRBD1 agrees at 7 bases. The germline V gene has CDR1 ENHRY and CDR2 SYGVKD. After removal of 6 bases from V and 2 bases from J, the junction contained 4 bases not matched to a gene. The CDR3 has 13 amino acids. The CDR3 sequence: CAIRGQQTYEQYF. DNA for the CDR3: TGTGCCATCAGGGGACAGCAGACCTACGAGCAGTACTTC.

The chain couples TRBV15 to TRBJ2-1, with D unresolved. Trimming pared 0 bases from V and 3 bases from J, leaving 9 bases between. Per germline, CDR1 LNHNV and CDR2 YYDKDF (reference sequence). There are 15 residues in the CDR3. The CDR3 nucleotides are TGTGCCACCAGCAGAGAGGGATGGGGCTACAATGAGCAGTTCTTC. Translation gives CATSREGWGYNEQFF.

The chain employs TRBV2 and TRBJ1-1; TRBD1 might be the D (5 bases). The V end was cut by 8 bases, the J end by 5 bases, with 18 bases between. CDR3 length equals 14 residues. CDR1 SNHLY and CDR2 FYNNEI come from the germline V gene. CDR3 sequence (DNA): TGTGCCAGCTGGGCAGGGCGATCGGTGACTGAAGCTTTCTTT. Protein: CASWAGRSVTEAFF.

V is TRBV7-2 and J is TRBJ2-3; D remains unclear. Germline CDR1 is SGHTA and CDR2 is FQGNSA. This CDR3 contains 18 residues. V was trimmed by 7 bases and J by 1 base, leaving 24 bases between them. The CDR3 is CASTPEPLFSDRTDTQYF. In nucleotides, the CDR3 is TGTGCCAGCACCCCGGAACCCCTTTTTTCGGACCGCACAGATACGCAGTATTTT. The full variable domain, rest sourced from reference TRBV7-2 and TRBJ2-3, is GAGVSQSPSNKVTEKGKDVELRCDPISGHTALYWYRQSLGQGLEFLIYFQGNSAPDKSGLPSDRFSAERTGGSVSTLTIQRTQQEDSAVYLCASTPEPLFSDRTDTQYFGPGTRLTVL.

This chain connects TRBV7-9 to TRBJ2-5, with D perhaps matching TRBD1 (6 bases). There are 15 residues in the CDR3. From germline, CDR1 is SEHNR and CDR2 FQNEAQ (reference sequence). The V end lost 5 bases, the J end lost 4 bases, and 17 bases lay between the germline ends. In nucleotides, the CDR3 is TGTGCCAGCAGCAACCCCGCGGACAGATCAGAGACCCAGTACTTC. Amino acids: CASSNPADRSETQYF.

The chain recombines TRBV5-6 with TRBJ2-1; 9 bases line up with TRBD1. The CDR3 contains 17 residues. V gave up 2 bases and J gave up 6 bases; unmatched junction bases: 12. The germline gives CDR1 SGHDT, CDR2 YYEEEE. The CDR3 coding sequence is TGTGCCAGCAGCTTCATACAGGGGGCTTTCATGAGCAATGAGCAGTTCTTC. Translating it yields CASSFIQGAFMSNEQFF.

The V call is TRBV6-5, the J call TRBJ2-2; D not certain. The germline gives CDR1 MNHEY, CDR2 SVGAGI. There are 15 residues in the CDR3. V shed 2 bases and J shed 6 bases, with 13 bases lying between them. CDR3 sequence: CASSYGLDGSGELFF. CDR3 bases: TGTGCCAGCAGTTACGGGCTAGACGGGTCCGGGGAGCTGTTTTTT.

This clone was counted a single time. This sequence joins TRBV19 and TRBJ2-1; possible D gene TRBD1, 6 bases. This CDR3 contains 15 residues. V lost 0 bases, J lost 0 bases, and 6 bases lay in between. Germline V gene data show CDR1 as LNHDA and CDR2 as SQIVND (reference sequence). The CDR3 nucleotides are TGTGCCAGTAGTATAGAAGGGGGCTCCTACAATGAGCAGTTCTTC. This gives the protein CASSIEGGSYNEQFF.

This chain connects TRBV27 to TRBJ1-1; maybe TRBD1 (5 bases). Trimming cost V 6 bases and J 8 bases, with 16 bases left between them. The CDR3 sequence is 13 residues long. CDR1 and CDR2 (germline): MNHEY, SMNVEV (reference sequence). The CDR3 here is CASSPLGTPEAFF. CDR3 DNA: TGTGCCAGCAGCCCGTTAGGGACTCCAGAAGCTTTCTTT.

The chain uses TRBV29-1 and TRBJ1-2; D unresolved. The V gene's germline CDR1 is SQVTM and CDR2 ANQGSEA. There are 15 residues in the CDR3. V was pared by 2 bases and J by 4 bases, with 17 bases between. The chain's CDR3 is CSVEFSLTKRYGYTF. The CDR3 bases are TGCAGCGTTGAATTTAGCCTTACCAAACGCTATGGCTACACCTTC.

In regard to this clone: Different DNA sequences within this sample yield the same CDR3. The J gene is TRBJ1-1, the V gene TRBV27; D gene uncertain. V dropped 2 bases and J dropped 1 base, with 5 bases sitting between them. From germline, CDR1 is MNHEY and CDR2 SMNVEV (reference sequence). This CDR3 comprises 13 residues. The CDR3 sequence is CASSLGQNTEAFF. Here the CDR3 DNA reads TGTGCCAGCAGTTTAGGGCAGAACACTGAAGCTTTCTTT.

The chain has TRBV18 and TRBJ2-7; 7 bases are shared with TRBD2. This CDR3 has 11 amino acids. The V and J ends lost 9 bases and 4 bases, in that order; junction bases with no gene match: 3. Germline V lookup: CDR1 KGHSH, CDR2 LQKENI. The CDR3 nucleotides read TGTGCCAGTGGGACTAATTACGAGCAGTACTTC. The encoded protein is CASGTNYEQYF.

V usage is TRBV9 and J usage is TRBJ2-6; a possible D gene is TRBD2 (5 bases). This CDR3 spans 16 amino acids. Germline V CDR1 and CDR2: SGDLS, YYNGEE. The V end was cut by 0 bases, the J end by 0 bases, with 7 bases between. The CDR3 protein is CASSVGRLSGANVLTF. In DNA, the CDR3 is TGTGCCAGCAGCGTAGGGAGGCTCTCTGGGGCCAACGTCCTGACTTTC.

The chain joins TRBV18 to TRBJ2-5; TRBD1 is a possible D gene (6 bases). Germline CDR1 KGHSH, CDR2 LQKENI. The V end was cut by 3 bases, the J end by 2 bases, with 13 bases between. CDR3 length: 15 amino acids. CDR3 nucleotides: TGTGCCAGCTCACCTTTTAATGGACAGCAAGAGACCCAGTACTTC. Residues: CASSPFNGQQETQYF. Full variable domain (rest looked up from reference TRBV18 and TRBJ2-5): NAGVMQNPRHLVRRRGQEARLRCSPMKGHSHVYWYRQLPEEGLKFMVYLQKENIIDESGMPKERFSAEFPKEGPSILRIQQVVRGDSAAYFCASSPFNGQQETQYFGPGTRLLVL.

Comment on this clone: Other DNA sequences in this specimen translate into the identical CDR3. The V call is TRBV9, the J call TRBJ2-7; 7 nucleotides align to TRBD1. This CDR3 is built from 15 residues. V lost 2 bases and J lost 0; bases outside the gene matches: 5. The germline V gene encodes CDR1 SGDLS and CDR2 YYNGEE. The CDR3 reads CASSVGTGASYEQYF. The CDR3 DNA sequence: TGTGCCAGCAGCGTTGGAACAGGGGCCTCCTACGAGCAGTACTTC.

The sample holds one count of this clone. This chain links TRBV4-1 with TRBJ1-1, with D uncertain. Germline loops: CDR1 MGHRA, CDR2 YSYEKL. Trimming pared 1 base from V and 2 bases from J, leaving 11 bases between. This CDR3 contains 15 residues. The CDR3 nucleotides are TGCGCCAGCAGCCAAGGGGAGGGCGGAAACACTGAAGCTTTCTTT. It specifies CASSQGEGGNTEAFF.

This clone was observed once. The rearrangement uses TRBV7-6 and TRBJ2-1; maybe TRBD2 (6 bases). This CDR3 has 15 amino acids. The V gene lost 5 bases and the J gene lost 4 bases, with 15 bases spanning the gap. The germline CDR1 and CDR2 sequences are SGHVS and FNYEAQ. DNA for the CDR3: TGTGCCAGCAGCCCCAACGCGGGGCCGTACAATGAGCAGTTCTTC. This gives the protein CASSPNAGPYNEQFF. Based on the CDR3 plus reference TRBV7-6 and TRBJ2-1, the full variable domain is GAGVSQSPRYKVTKRGQDVALRCDPISGHVSLYWYRQALGQGPEFLTYFNYEAQQDKSGLPNDRFSAERPEGSISTLTIQRTEQRDSAMYRCASSPNAGPYNEQFFGPGTRLTVL.

The gene calls are TRBV5-1 and TRBJ2-4, with 10 bases identical to TRBD1. Germline V gene data show CDR1 as SGHRS and CDR2 as YFSETQ. This CDR3 has 16 residues. V dropped 3 bases and J dropped 0; count of bases not matched to a gene: 3. Here the CDR3 DNA reads TGCGCCAGCAGCTGGGACAGGGGCCTAGCCAAAAACATTCAGTACTTC. This encodes CASSWDRGLAKNIQYF.

V gene TRBV28 combines with J gene TRBJ2-2; maybe TRBD1 (6 bases). Germline V gene lookup returns CDR1 MDHEN and CDR2 SYDVKM. The CDR3 has 15 amino acids. V was cut by 2 bases and J by 1 base, with 8 bases left in between. CDR3 in DNA: TGTGCCAGCAGTTTACCAGGGGTGAACACCGGGGAGCTGTTTTTT. It encodes CASSLPGVNTGELFF.

CDR3 bases: TGCGCCAGCAGCCAGGAGGCTACTGGGGACTACGAGCAGTACTTC. Protein sequence: CASSQEATGDYEQYF. V gene TRBV4-3 combines with J gene TRBJ2-7; a weak D match, TRBD2 (5 bases). CDR3 size: 15 residues. Germline V gene lookup returns CDR1 LGHNA and CDR2 YSLEER. V lost 3 bases and J lost 3, with 15 bases in between.

This chain links TRBV7-9 with TRBJ1-2, with a possible D match to TRBD1 (6 bases). Deletions cut 2 bases from V and 6 bases from J, with 13 bases between. The CDR3 is made up of 14 amino acids. In germline, CDR1 is SEHNR, CDR2 FQNEAQ (reference sequence). In DNA, the CDR3 is TGTGCCAGCAGCTTATCAGGGGCCCCCGATGGCTACACCTTC. This codes for CASSLSGAPDGYTF.

The gene calls are TRBV18 and TRBJ1-3, with 8 positions matching TRBD1. Germline V CDR1 and CDR2: KGHSH, LQKENI. The CDR3 extends over 14 amino acids. The V segment lost 3 bases and the J segment 3 bases; nucleotides outside the gene matches: 1. The CDR3 DNA follows: TGTGCCAGCTCACCCGGACAGGGTGGAAACACCATATATTTT. Translating it yields CASSPGQGGNTIYF.

The chain recombines TRBV7-9 with TRBJ1-1, with 9 bases aligning to TRBD1. The CDR3 sequence is 12 residues long. Germline CDR1 and CDR2: SEHNR and FQNEAQ (reference sequence). The junction had 3 bases not matched to a gene; V was cut back by 4 bases and J by 9 bases. CDR3: CASSWGQGQAFF. The CDR3, as DNA: TGTGCCAGCAGCTGGGGACAGGGCCAAGCTTTCTTT.